These T cell receptor beta chains were read from a single sample in a study of blood T cell repertoires in COVID-19. Libraries were prepared by immunoSEQ multiplex PCR; TCRdb keeps only in-frame clonotypes and omits some of them. Here the sample spans fewer than 350,000 clones, roughly 88% being singletons. Sequencing was carried out using PBMCs or T cells enriched from blood (not recorded which). The source of these receptors is a man in his thirties or forties who had recovered from COVID-19. Both conserved end residues are part of each CDR3. The D gene is left open where the match is weak. Clone size, where shown, is once, few, many, or a class for clones that have expanded.

j_call v_call d_call clone_size cdr3_aa cdr3_nt
TRBJ1-2 TRBV19 NA once CASTNTPNYGYTF TGTGCCAGTACTAATACCCCTAACTATGGCTACACCTTC
TRBJ2-1 TRBV19 TRBD1 NA CATNRGTGGNEQFF TGTGCCACAAACAGAGGGACAGGGGGCAATGAGCAGTTCTTC
TRBJ1-2 TRBV2 NA NA CASAYRPNHANYGYTF TGTGCCAGCGCGTACAGACCTAACCACGCTAACTATGGCTACACCTTC
TRBJ1-2 TRBV19 NA few CASSILRVNALDGYTF TGTGCCAGTAGTATACTCCGGGTTAACGCGTTGGATGGCTACACCTTC
TRBJ2-2 TRBV7-2 NA once CASSLLVIPRNTGELFF TGTGCCAGCAGCTTACTAGTAATCCCGAGGAACACCGGGGAGCTGTTTTTT
TRBJ1-4 TRBV24-1 NA NA CATSDPRAARGLFF TGTGCCACCAGTGACCCCAGGGCGGCCAGGGGATTGTTTTTT
TRBJ2-3 TRBV3-1/TRBV3-2 TRBD2 once CASSQDSTSANTQYF TGTGCCAGCAGCCAAGATTCGACTAGCGCCAATACGCAGTATTTT
TRBJ2-5 TRBV20-1 TRBD1 NA CSASPLLDSQGAQYF TGCAGTGCTAGTCCTCTCCTGGACAGCCAGGGGGCCCAGTACTTC
TRBJ1-6 TRBV11-2 TRBD1 once CASSPSRTGFNSPLHF TGTGCCAGCAGCCCCTCTCGGACAGGGTTTAATTCACCCCTCCACTTT
TRBJ2-2 TRBV5-5 TRBD1 NA CASTSDRKRNTGELFF TGTGCCAGCACCTCGGACAGGAAACGAAACACCGGGGAGCTGTTTTTT
TRBJ2-2 TRBV6-4 NA NA CASRSGSVAGELFF TGTGCCAGCAGGAGTGGTAGCGTTGCCGGGGAGCTGTTTTTT
TRBJ1-1 TRBV9 NA NA CASSVDLRDGTEAFF TGTGCCAGCAGCGTAGATCTCAGGGATGGCACTGAAGCTTTCTTT
TRBJ1-2 TRBV12-3/TRBV12-4 NA NA CASTLGSSGGYTF TGTGCCAGCACCTTAGGGAGTTCGGGTGGCTACACCTTC
TRBJ1-4 TRBV7-9 NA NA CASSVTPEKLFF TGTGCCAGCAGCGTAACACCGGAAAAACTGTTTTTT
TRBJ2-2 TRBV5-3 TRBD1 NA CARSRTGHTGELFF TGTGCCAGAAGCCGGACAGGGCATACCGGGGAGCTGTTTTTT
TRBJ1-1 TRBV2 NA NA CATTRENTEAFF TGTGCCACCACCAGGGAGAACACTGAAGCTTTCTTT
TRBJ1-1 TRBV30 NA NA CAWSVRGRRAAFF TGTGCCTGGAGTGTACGAGGGAGACGAGCAGCTTTCTTT
TRBJ1-5 TRBV5-8 NA once CASSNGGTMYQPQHF TGTGCCAGCAGCAATGGAGGGACGATGTATCAGCCCCAGCATTTT
TRBJ2-7 TRBV9 NA NA CASSVDWGPAYEQYF TGTGCCAGCAGCGTAGATTGGGGGCCAGCCTACGAGCAGTACTTC
TRBJ1-5 TRBV4-2 NA NA CASSQEPIGVGGQPQHF TGTGCCAGCAGCCAGGAACCTATAGGGGTGGGTGGTCAGCCCCAGCATTTT
TRBJ2-5 TRBV5-1 NA once CASSFSQETQYF TGCGCCAGCAGCTTCTCGCAAGAGACCCAGTACTTC
TRBJ1-1 TRBV12-5 TRBD1 NA CASLGQPNTEAFF TGTGCTAGCCTGGGACAGCCGAACACTGAAGCTTTCTTT
TRBJ1-5 TRBV12-3/TRBV12-4 NA once CASSLDRNQPQHF TGTGCCAGCAGTTTAGACAGGAATCAGCCCCAGCATTTT